This T cell receptor beta chain was identified in a study of T cell responses to AZD1222 COVID-19 vaccine. A note on this clone: Its antigen is unidentified.

This CDR3 is 14 amino acids long. Germline V gives CDR1 KGHSH, CDR2 LQKENI. V lost 6 bases and J 2 bases, leaving 14 bases between the germline ends. Study outcomes and limitations: Mapped onto spike, vaccine-associated CD4 TCRs spanned it and were dominant at 160-218 and 743-854.

Data came from immunoSEQ multiplex PCR; TCRdb stores just in-frame clones and leaves some out. The sample holds about 110,000 clones, under 95% seen once. V gene TRBV18 combines with J gene TRBJ2-7; tentatively, D is TRBD1 (6 bases). This TCR came from an adult in good health. Sequencing used peripheral blood, obtained on day 0 of AZD1222 vaccination. CDR3 in DNA: TGTGCCAGCTCGGGGGCCATGGCCACCTACGAGCAGTACTTC. Protein sequence: CASSGAMATYEQYF.